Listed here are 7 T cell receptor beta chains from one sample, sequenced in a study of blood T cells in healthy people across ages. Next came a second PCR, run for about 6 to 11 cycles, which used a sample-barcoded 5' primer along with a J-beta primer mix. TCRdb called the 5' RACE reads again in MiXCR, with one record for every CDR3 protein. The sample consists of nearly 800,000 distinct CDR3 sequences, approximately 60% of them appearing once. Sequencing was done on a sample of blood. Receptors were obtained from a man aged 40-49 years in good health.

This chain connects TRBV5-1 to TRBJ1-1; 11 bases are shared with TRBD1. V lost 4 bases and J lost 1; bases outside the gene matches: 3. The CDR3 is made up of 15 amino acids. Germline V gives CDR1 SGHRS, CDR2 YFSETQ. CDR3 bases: TGCGCCAGCAGCCGCGGGACAGGGGGGAACACTGAAGCTTTCTTT. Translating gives CASSRGTGGNTEAFF.

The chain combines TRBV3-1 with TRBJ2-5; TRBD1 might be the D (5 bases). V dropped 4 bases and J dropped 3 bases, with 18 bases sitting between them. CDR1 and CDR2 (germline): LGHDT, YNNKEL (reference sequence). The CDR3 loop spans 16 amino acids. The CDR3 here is CASSPAYGQGKETQYF. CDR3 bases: TGTGCCAGCAGCCCCGCTTACGGGCAGGGTAAAGAGACCCAGTACTTC.

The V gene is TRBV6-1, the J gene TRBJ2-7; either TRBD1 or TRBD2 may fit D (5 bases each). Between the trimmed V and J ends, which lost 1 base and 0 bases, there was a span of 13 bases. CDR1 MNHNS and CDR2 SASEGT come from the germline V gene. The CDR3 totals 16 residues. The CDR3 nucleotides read TGTGCCAGCAGTGAAGTCGCAGGGAGAGGCTCCTACGAGCAGTACTTC. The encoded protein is CASSEVAGRGSYEQYF.

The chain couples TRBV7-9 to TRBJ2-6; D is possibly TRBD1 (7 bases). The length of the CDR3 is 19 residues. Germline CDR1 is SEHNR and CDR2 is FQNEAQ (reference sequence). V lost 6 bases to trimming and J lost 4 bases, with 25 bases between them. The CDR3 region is CASRHNVQGDSFGANVLTF. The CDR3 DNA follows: TGTGCCAGCAGGCACAACGTGCAGGGGGACTCGTTCGGGGCCAACGTCCTGACTTTC.

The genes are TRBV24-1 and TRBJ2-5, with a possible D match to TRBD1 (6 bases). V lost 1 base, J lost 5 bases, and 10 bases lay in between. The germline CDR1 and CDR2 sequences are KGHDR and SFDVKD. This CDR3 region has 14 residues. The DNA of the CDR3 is TGTGCCACCAGTGATTTAGGACAGAAGGAGACCCAGTACTTC. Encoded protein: CATSDLGQKETQYF.

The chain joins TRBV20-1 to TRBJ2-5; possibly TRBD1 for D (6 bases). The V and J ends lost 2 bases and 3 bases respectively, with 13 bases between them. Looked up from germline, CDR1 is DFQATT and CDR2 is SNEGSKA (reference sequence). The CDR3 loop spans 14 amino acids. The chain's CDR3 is CSARRDRIEETQYF. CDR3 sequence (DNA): TGCAGTGCTAGAAGAGACAGGATTGAAGAGACCCAGTACTTC.

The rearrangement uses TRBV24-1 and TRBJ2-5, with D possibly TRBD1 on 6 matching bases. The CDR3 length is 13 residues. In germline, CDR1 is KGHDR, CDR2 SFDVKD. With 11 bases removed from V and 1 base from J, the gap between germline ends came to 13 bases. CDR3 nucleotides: TGTGCCAGCCAAGAAGGGGGCCAAGAGACCCAGTACTTC. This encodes CASQEGGQETQYF.